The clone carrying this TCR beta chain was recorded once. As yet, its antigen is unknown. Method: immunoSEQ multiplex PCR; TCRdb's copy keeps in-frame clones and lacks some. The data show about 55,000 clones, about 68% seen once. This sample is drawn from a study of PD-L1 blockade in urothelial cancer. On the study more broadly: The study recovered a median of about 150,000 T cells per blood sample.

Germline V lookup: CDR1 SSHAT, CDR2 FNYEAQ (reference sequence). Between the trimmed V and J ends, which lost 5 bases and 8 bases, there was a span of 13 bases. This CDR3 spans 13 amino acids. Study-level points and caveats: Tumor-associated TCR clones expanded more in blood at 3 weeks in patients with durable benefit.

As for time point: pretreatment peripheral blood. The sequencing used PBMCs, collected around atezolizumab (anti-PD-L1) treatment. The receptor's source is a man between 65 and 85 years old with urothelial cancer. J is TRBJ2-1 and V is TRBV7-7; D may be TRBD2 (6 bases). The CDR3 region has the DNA TGTGCCAGCAGCCGGGGACTTTGGGATGAGCAGTTCTTC. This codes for CASSRGLWDEQFF.